Sequencing of this T cell receptor beta chain was carried out in a study of T cells in Graves' hyperthyroidism and ophthalmopathy. This clonotype was seen repeatedly, ten times or more. Template material for amplifying TCR beta CDR3 regions consisted of RNA transcripts. First-round RT-PCR targeting the TCR CDR3 was performed with the HTBI primer set. Each CDR3 protein gets one entry after TCRdb re-called the multiplex PCR reads with MiXCR. The sample carries 500,000 to 600,000 distinct CDR3 sequences, over 45% recorded once. Germline CDR1 MNHEY, CDR2 SVGAGI. V was pared by 2 bases and J by 0 bases, with 11 bases between. This CDR3 has 16 amino acids.

The TCR was taken from an adult woman with Graves' disease, either hyperthyroidism or ophthalmopathy (not recorded which). The sample consisted of peripheral blood or thyroid tissue (not recorded which). This chain connects TRBV6-5 to TRBJ1-3; maybe TRBD1 (6 bases). The CDR3 DNA sequence: TGTGCCAGCAGTTACGGTTTACAGGGCTCTGGAAACACCATATATTTT. Translating it yields CASSYGLQGSGNTIYF.